A selection of T cell receptor beta chains follows, all from one sample in a study of vaccination and CD4 T cells after COVID-19. These TCRs are of unknown antigen specificity. TCRdb re-called the PCR reads through MiXCR, storing one row per CDR3 protein. The sample yields some 8,900 distinct CDR3 sequences, approximately 58% seen once. The sequencing input was CD4+ T cells from blood, cultured in vitro. The receptor source for this set is a human donor who had recovered from COVID-19. The CDR3 runs from the conserved cysteine through the conserved F or W. The D gene is left open where the match is weak. Clone size is not always given. Where it is, it says once, few, many or a class for expanded clones.

j_gene,d_gene,v_gene,abundance,CDR3nt,CDR3aa
TRBJ1-1,.,TRBV7-6,once,TGTGCCAGCAGCTTACCGGGCAAGAACACTGAAGCTTTCTTT,CASSLPGKNTEAFF
TRBJ1-2,.,TRBV6-1,few,TGTGCCAGCAGTCCCCCGGCTGGCTACACCTTC,CASSPPAGYTF
TRBJ2-7,.,TRBV28,.,TGTGCCAGCAGTCGCGTTGGTCCCTACGAGCAGTACTTC,CASSRVGPYEQYF
TRBJ1-5,.,TRBV2,once,TGTGCCAGCAGTGATCAGGGTGGGCAGCCCCAGCATTTT,CASSDQGGQPQHF
TRBJ2-5,.,TRBV20-1,.,TGCAGTGCTAGAGTTTTGGAATCGGGGTACTTC,CSARVLESGYF
TRBJ2-5,TRBD2,TRBV20-1,.,TGCAGTGCTCCGAGGGTCGCGGGAGTCGGAGAGACCCAGTACTTC,CSAPRVAGVGETQYF
TRBJ2-7,TRBD1,TRBV6-1,.,TGTGCCAGCAGGGTAGGGGGCCAGGGCTACGAGCAGTACTTC,CASRVGGQGYEQYF
TRBJ1-6,TRBD1,TRBV7-2,few,TGTGCCAGCAGCCGGGACAGGGGGGGTAGTTCACCCCTCCACTTT,CASSRDRGGSSPLHF
TRBJ1-1,.,TRBV28,.,TGTGCCAGCAGCCGCGGGGCTGAAGCTTTCTTT,CASSRGAEAFF
TRBJ2-7,.,TRBV6-1,.,TGTGCCAGCAGGGCTTCGGGGAACTCCTACGAGCAGTACTTC,CASRASGNSYEQYF
TRBJ2-7,.,TRBV6-1,.,TGTGCCAGCCCGACCCAGCGGGCCCCCTACGAGCAGTACTTC,CASPTQRAPYEQYF
TRBJ2-5,.,TRBV7-2,few,TGTGCCAGCAGCCCCCGGGCTCTGGAGACCCAGTACTTC,CASSPRALETQYF
TRBJ1-6,.,TRBV7-2,few,TGTGCCAGCAGCTTCGACAGCCCTACGAGGTCACCCCTCCACTTT,CASSFDSPTRSPLHF
TRBJ2-5,TRBD2,TRBV29-1,.,TGCAGCGTTCGATTCAGCGGGAGGGGGGAGACCCAGTACTTC,CSVRFSGRGETQYF
TRBJ1-2,.,TRBV28,.,TGTGCCAGCTGCTTGACGCCCTATGGCTACACCTTC,CASCLTPYGYTF
TRBJ1-2,.,TRBV20-1,.,TGCAGTGCTTACCCGACTGGGGGGGTCAGTAACTATGGCTACACCTTC,CSAYPTGGVSNYGYTF
TRBJ1-6,TRBD1,TRBV6-5,few,TGTGCCAGCAGTTCAAATGGGACAGGGTGGTCACCCCTCCACTTT,CASSSNGTGWSPLHF
TRBJ1-2,.,TRBV6-2/TRBV6-3,.,TGTGCCAGCAGGAGACGGGAGGGGTACGGCTACACCTTC,CASRRREGYGYTF
TRBJ2-7,.,TRBV20-1,.,TGCAGTGCTAGACGCGGTACGCCCTACGAGCAGTACTTC,CSARRGTPYEQYF
TRBJ2-5,.,TRBV7-2,.,TGTGCCAGCAGCCCACCTAGTGGAGAGACCCAGTACTTC,CASSPPSGETQYF
TRBJ1-2,.,TRBV6-5,.,TGTGCCAGCAGTTCCGGACAGTCGACGGACTATGGCTACACCTTC,CASSSGQSTDYGYTF
TRBJ2-7,TRBD2,TRBV7-2,.,TGTGCCAGCAGCTCTTGGACTAGCGGCTCCTACGAGCAGTACTTC,CASSSWTSGSYEQYF
TRBJ2-7,TRBD2,TRBV7-2,.,TGTGCCAGCAGCTTAGCGGGGGGGACTCAGGCCTACGAGCAGTACTTC,CASSLAGGTQAYEQYF
TRBJ1-1,.,TRBV24-1,.,TGTGCCACCAGTGATGGGGGTAACACTGAAGCTTTCTTT,CATSDGGNTEAFF
TRBJ2-5,.,TRBV28,.,TGTGCCAGCAGGGCGAGGGAGACCCAGTACTTC,CASRARETQYF
TRBJ1-2,.,TRBV7-2,.,TGTGCCAGCAAATTAAACTATGGCTACACCTTC,CASKLNYGYTF
TRBJ1-2,TRBD1,TRBV7-2,few,TGTGCCAGCAGCCAAGACAGGGTTACCCCCTACACCTTC,CASSQDRVTPYTF
TRBJ1-2,.,TRBV20-1,few,TGCAGTGCCCCGTCCTTTATCTCTGGCTACACCTTC,CSAPSFISGYTF
TRBJ2-3,.,TRBV7-2,medium-sized,TGTGCCAGCAGCTTGTTCACAGATACGCAGTATTTT,CASSLFTDTQYF
TRBJ2-7,TRBD1,TRBV7-2,.,TGTGCCAGCAGCTCAGAGGACAGGGTGAAGGGCTACGAGCAGTACTTC,CASSSEDRVKGYEQYF
TRBJ2-3,.,TRBV15,once,TGTGCCACCAGCCGGGGGACCGTTGATACGCAGTATTTT,CATSRGTVDTQYF
TRBJ2-7,.,TRBV20-1,.,TGCAGTCCCCCCGGTACTTGGTACGAGCAGTACTTC,CSPPGTWYEQYF
TRBJ2-5,.,TRBV27,.,TGTGCCAGCAGTTATTCCCGTAGACCAACCAAAGAGACCCAGTACTTC,CASSYSRRPTKETQYF
TRBJ2-7,.,TRBV20-1,few,TGCAGTGCTCCCGCCTCGGGCAGGACTTTATCCTACGAGCAGTACTTC,CSAPASGRTLSYEQYF
TRBJ1-6,.,TRBV20-1,once,TGCAGTGCTACCAGGACACCTACCGCCGGGTCACCCCTCCACTTT,CSATRTPTAGSPLHF
TRBJ2-7,.,TRBV20-1,.,TGCAGTGCCAGGGCAAGGACTACCTACTACGAGCAGTACTTC,CSARARTTYYEQYF
TRBJ1-5,.,TRBV28,.,TGTGGAGGAGGGCCGGTGGGACAGCCCCAGCATTTT,CGGGPVGQPQHF
TRBJ2-7,.,TRBV7-2,.,TGTGCCAGCAGCTTAGATAGGGGTGGGGTGGACGAGCAGTACTTC,CASSLDRGGVDEQYF
TRBJ2-7,.,TRBV28,.,TGTGCCAGCAGTCCCCTAGGACAGTTAACCTACGAGCAGTACTTC,CASSPLGQLTYEQYF
TRBJ2-5,.,TRBV27,once,TGTGCCAGCGGGCCGTGGGGGGACCAAGAGACCCAGTACTTC,CASGPWGDQETQYF
TRBJ2-5,.,TRBV7-2,.,TGTGCCAGCAGCTTAGGCGGTCAGCAAGAGACCCAGTACTTC,CASSLGGQQETQYF
TRBJ2-7,.,TRBV24-1,.,TGTGCCACCAGTGATACGGCGGGACCAACCTACGAGCAGTACTTC,CATSDTAGPTYEQYF
TRBJ2-7,TRBD2,TRBV7-2,.,TGTGCCAGCAGGCGGGGGGGCGAGCAGTACTTC,CASRRGGEQYF
TRBJ2-7,TRBD1,TRBV6-2/TRBV6-3,.,TGTGCCAGCAGCACCCCGGGACAGGGGGCTTCCTACGAGCAGTACTTC,CASSTPGQGASYEQYF
TRBJ2-5,.,TRBV6-2/TRBV6-3,.,TGTGCCAGCAGTTACTCGGGCATACTAGGGGAGACCCAGTACTTC,CASSYSGILGETQYF
TRBJ1-2,TRBD1,TRBV29-1,.,TGCAGCGACCGGACAGGGGGGGACCATGGCTACACCTTC,CSDRTGGDHGYTF
TRBJ1-5,TRBD1,TRBV7-2,.,TGTGCCAGCAGCACGCAGGGGGCAAGCAATCAGCCCCAGCATTTT,CASSTQGASNQPQHF
TRBJ2-5,.,TRBV7-9,.,TGTGCCAGCAGCTTAAACCGAGTGGGCTTGTCCCAGTACTTC,CASSLNRVGLSQYF
TRBJ2-5,.,TRBV27,.,TGTGCCAGCAGTTTGCTGGGGTTCCAAGAGACCCAGTACTTC,CASSLLGFQETQYF
TRBJ1-2,TRBD1,TRBV15,medium-sized,TGTGCCACCAGCATGGGGACAGGGAACTATGGCTACACCTTC,CATSMGTGNYGYTF
TRBJ1-5,TRBD1,TRBV7-2,few,TGTGCCAGCACCCGCTCGGGACAGGGGGCTCAGCCCCAGCATTTT,CASTRSGQGAQPQHF
TRBJ1-2,.,TRBV20-1,.,TGCAGTGCCCGTCGCTACAGGGACTATGGCTACACCTTC,CSARRYRDYGYTF
TRBJ1-1,.,TRBV5-4,.,TGTGCCAGCAGCCTAACCAACACTGAAGCTTTCTTT,CASSLTNTEAFF
TRBJ2-1,TRBD2,TRBV7-8,.,TGTGCCAGCAGCTTAGGGGCGGGAGGGGCCGGTGAGCAGTTCTTC,CASSLGAGGAGEQFF
TRBJ2-2,.,TRBV7-2,.,TGTGCCAGCAGCTCATATGAAGCCGGGGAGCTGTTTTTT,CASSSYEAGELFF
TRBJ1-2,.,TRBV6-1,.,TGTGCCAGCAGTGTAAACGGGGGCTATGGCTACACCTTC,CASSVNGGYGYTF
TRBJ1-1,.,TRBV7-2,once,TGTGCCAGCAGCCCACGCCTTGAAGCTTTCTTT,CASSPRLEAFF
TRBJ2-5,TRBD1,TRBV6-5,.,TGTGCCAGCAGTTACCCTAGGGGGCAGGAGACCCAGTACTTC,CASSYPRGQETQYF
TRBJ2-7,.,TRBV7-9,.,TGTGCCAGCAGCTTAAGTACCTCTAGCGAGCAGTACTTC,CASSLSTSSEQYF
TRBJ2-5,.,TRBV4-1,.,TGCGCCAGCAGCGTCCAGGTTAGGGAGACCCAGTACTTC,CASSVQVRETQYF